This T cell receptor beta chain was observed in a study of cytomegalovirus exposure and HLA in healthy donors. Findings of the study overall: It was only CMV serostatus that was available as immune exposure information.

Remarks on this clone: Its antigen is undetermined.

Both 60 Vbeta primers and 13 Jbeta primers went into the PCR. Sequencing used immunoSEQ multiplex PCR; TCRdb keeps in-frame clones, though not all of them. Of about 200,000 clones listed, over 80% were seen once; the top ten hold roughly 0.7%. V was clipped by 0 bases and J by 8 bases; unmatched bases: 8. From germline, CDR1 is GTSNPN and CDR2 SVGIG (reference sequence). This CDR3 is built from 15 residues. V gene TRBV30 combines with J gene TRBJ2-1; 9 bases line up with TRBD2. The receptor's source is a boy younger than 10 in good health and CMV-seronegative. Sequenced sample: PBMCs. The CDR3 DNA follows: TGTGCCTGGAGTGTCTTGGCGGGAGGGTACGATGAGCAGTTCTTC. Translation gives CAWSVLAGGYDEQFF.